One and the same sample provided the 14 T cell receptor beta chains below, sequenced in a study of cytomegalovirus exposure and HLA in healthy donors. The PCR ran on 60 Vbeta and 13 Jbeta primers. Method: immunoSEQ multiplex PCR; TCRdb's copy keeps in-frame clones and lacks some. This sample has some 180,000 clones, with around 84% found just once. Sequences were obtained from PBMCs. Receptors were obtained from a man aged 30 to 39 in good health and CMV-seropositive.

The chain has TRBV11-3 and TRBJ2-7, with 7 positions matching TRBD2. The CDR3 contains 12 residues. V dropped 5 bases and J dropped 4; count of bases not matched to a gene: 2. Germline V gives CDR1 SGHNT, CDR2 YENEEA. CDR3 sequence: CASSPGGYEQYF. CDR3 DNA sequence: TGTGCCAGCAGCCCCGGGGGGTACGAGCAGTACTTC.

The CDR3 sequence is CASSPETAYGYTF. The CDR3 nucleotides are TGTGCCTCTTCCCCGGAGACAGCTTATGGCTACACCTTC. The chain is built from TRBV6-1 and TRBJ1-2; tentative D call: TRBD1 (5 bases). V was clipped by 11 bases and J by 5 bases, with 18 bases between them. The CDR3 contains 13 residues. In germline, CDR1 is MNHNS, CDR2 SASEGT.

The chain recombines TRBV9 with TRBJ2-3, with 10 nucleotides matching TRBD2. Germline V CDR1 and CDR2: SGDLS, YYNGEE. This CDR3 comprises 16 residues. V was clipped by 0 bases and J by 5 bases; unmatched bases: 6. This CDR3 is CASSVEASGSKDTQYF. CDR3 sequence (DNA): TGTGCCAGCAGCGTAGAGGCTAGCGGGAGTAAAGATACGCAGTATTTT.

This chain joins TRBV5-1 and TRBJ1-4; D perhaps matches TRBD1 (5 bases). Between the trimmed V and J ends, which lost 5 bases and 0 bases, there was a span of 29 bases. CDR3 size: 21 residues. Per the germline V gene, CDR1 is SGHRS and CDR2 is YFSETQ. The CDR3 spells CASSQTPRGDGRGATNEKLFF. The CDR3 DNA reads TGCGCCAGCAGTCAAACGCCCCGGGGGGACGGGAGGGGAGCAACTAATGAAAAACTGTTTTTT.

This chain's CDR3 is CASSPVEGGKETQYF. CDR3 nucleotide sequence: TGTGCCAGCAGTCCCGTGGAGGGTGGGAAAGAGACCCAGTACTTC. This chain uses TRBV7-9 with TRBJ2-5; possibly TRBD2 for D (6 bases). Germline values: CDR1 SEHNR, CDR2 FQNEAQ (reference sequence). Deletions cut 6 bases from V and 3 bases from J, with 17 bases between. The CDR3 is 15 amino acids.

V is TRBV12-5 and J is TRBJ2-2; the D gene is possibly TRBD1 (5 bases). Trimming stripped 2 bases from V and 3 bases from J, with 10 bases between. The CDR3 has 15 amino acids. Germline-derived CDR1 and CDR2 are LGHNT and FRNRAP. The CDR3 bases are TGTGCTAGTGGTTTGTACAGGTCGGACACCGGGGAGCTGTTTTTT. Amino acid sequence: CASGLYRSDTGELFF.

This clone has just one count. The rearrangement links TRBV7-9 to TRBJ2-3; D gene unclear. The CDR3 runs 19 residues. The V gene's germline CDR1 is SEHNR and CDR2 FQNEAQ (reference sequence). Deletions cut 1 base from V and 9 bases from J, with 29 bases between. This chain's CDR3 is CASSLVGLQSLAALNTQYF. The CDR3 DNA follows: TGTGCCAGCAGCTTAGTAGGTCTCCAGTCGTTGGCGGCCCTAAACACGCAGTATTTT.

This chain joins TRBV6-5 and TRBJ2-3; 7 bases are shared with TRBD1. Per germline, CDR1 MNHEY and CDR2 SVGAGI. The CDR3 runs 11 residues. Unmatched junction bases numbered 2, after V lost 5 bases and J lost 9 bases. The CDR3 DNA follows: TGTGCCAGCAGTAACAGGGGCACGCAGTATTTT. Translated: CASSNRGTQYF.

This clone has a single count. J is TRBJ1-2 and V is TRBV11-3; D not certain. Germline-derived CDR1 and CDR2 are SGHNT and YENEEA. V was trimmed by 0 bases and J by 3 bases, leaving 5 bases between them. The CDR3 has 13 residues. The CDR3 bases are TGTGCCAGCAGCTTAGAGGGCTACTATGGCTACACCTTC. It codes for CASSLEGYYGYTF.

This chain links TRBV18 with TRBJ1-5, with a tentative D call TRBD1 (6 bases). Trimming left V 6 bases short and J 7 bases short, with 16 bases between. Per germline, CDR1 KGHSH and CDR2 LQKENI. CDR3 size: 14 residues. The CDR3, as DNA: TGTGCCAGCTCCCCGGGGCAGGGGAGCCAGCCCCAGCATTTT. This gives the protein CASSPGQGSQPQHF.

In this sample, this clone turned up a few times. The chain joins TRBV29-1 to TRBJ1-2, with no clear D. V was clipped by 6 bases and J by 6 bases, with 17 bases between them. The CDR3 has 13 residues. Germline V gives CDR1 SQVTM, CDR2 ANQGSEA. The chain's CDR3 is CSVATRARDGYTF. CDR3 bases: TGCAGCGTCGCGACGCGGGCACGGGATGGCTACACCTTC.

This clone was recorded a few times. V is TRBV19 and J is TRBJ1-1; D is perhaps TRBD1 (5 bases). Per the germline V gene, CDR1 is LNHDA and CDR2 is SQIVND (reference sequence). The germline V and J ends were trimmed by 3 bases and 3 bases, with 17 bases remaining between them. This CDR3 is built from 16 residues. For the CDR3, the DNA is TGTGCCAGTAGTATTGGCGGTACCGGGACTCACACTGAAGCTTTCTTT. This sequence encodes CASSIGGTGTHTEAFF.

The V gene is TRBV5-1, the J gene TRBJ2-3; D remains ambiguous. The CDR3 totals 13 residues. Germline V gene data show CDR1 as SGHRS and CDR2 as YFSETQ. Trimming took 2 bases from V and 5 from J, leaving 9 bases between them. Written as DNA, the CDR3 is TGCGCCAGCAGCTTCCCTAGTGGAGATACGCAGTATTTT. This gives the protein CASSFPSGDTQYF.

The chain recombines TRBV9 with TRBJ2-5, with D unclear. V was trimmed by 0 bases and J by 4 bases, leaving 7 bases between them. CDR1 and CDR2 from the germline V gene are SGDLS and YYNGEE. CDR3 length equals 13 residues. CDR3 protein: CASSVAPRETQYF. The DNA for the CDR3 is TGTGCCAGCAGCGTAGCTCCTAGAGAGACCCAGTACTTC.